This TCR beta chain is drawn from a study of brain metastases from non-small cell lung cancer. Clones were read by immunoSEQ multiplex PCR, and TCRdb kept only the in-frame ones, dropping some. In the table there are 350 to 500 clones, approximately 90% of which are singletons. The CDR3 sequence is 12 residues long. V shed 8 bases and J 6 bases; nucleotides not matched to a gene: 5. Germline V gives CDR1 WSHSY, CDR2 SAAADI. This sequence originates from a donor aged 40 or older with non-small cell lung cancer. Sample: tumor-adjacent normal tissue. The chain joins TRBV10-2 to TRBJ1-1; 8 bases are a match to TRBD1. CDR3 residues: CASQDRVSEAFF. CDR3 nucleotide sequence: TGCGCCAGCCAGGACAGGGTTTCTGAAGCTTTCTTT.